The clone carrying this TCR beta chain was detected many times. Its antigen is still unknown. The read ends 3 residues early relative to the CDR3; the germline J gene fills the gap. This entry is derived from a study of T cell clonality in common variable immunodeficiency. General study findings and limits: Shared TCRbeta clones were fewer between CVID subjects than controls.

Both groups were predominantly of Caucasian heritage. The assay was immunoSEQ multiplex PCR, and TCRdb's table has in-frame clones only and misses some. The table lists about 40,000 clones, with no singletons. V was clipped by 3 bases and J by 6 bases, with 15 bases between them. The CDR3 runs to 15 residues. CDR1 is MNHNS and CDR2 is SASEGT in the germline V gene. Sequencing was performed on peripheral blood mononuclear cells. The chain combines TRBV6-1 with TRBJ1-5; D gene uncertain. This receptor was obtained from a person aged 18 to 75 in good health. The DNA read from the CDR3 is TGTGCCAGCAGTGACCGGGTGGCAGCGGGTCAGCCC. This encodes CASSDRVAAGQP. The full-length CDR3 reads as CASSDRVAAGQPQHF.